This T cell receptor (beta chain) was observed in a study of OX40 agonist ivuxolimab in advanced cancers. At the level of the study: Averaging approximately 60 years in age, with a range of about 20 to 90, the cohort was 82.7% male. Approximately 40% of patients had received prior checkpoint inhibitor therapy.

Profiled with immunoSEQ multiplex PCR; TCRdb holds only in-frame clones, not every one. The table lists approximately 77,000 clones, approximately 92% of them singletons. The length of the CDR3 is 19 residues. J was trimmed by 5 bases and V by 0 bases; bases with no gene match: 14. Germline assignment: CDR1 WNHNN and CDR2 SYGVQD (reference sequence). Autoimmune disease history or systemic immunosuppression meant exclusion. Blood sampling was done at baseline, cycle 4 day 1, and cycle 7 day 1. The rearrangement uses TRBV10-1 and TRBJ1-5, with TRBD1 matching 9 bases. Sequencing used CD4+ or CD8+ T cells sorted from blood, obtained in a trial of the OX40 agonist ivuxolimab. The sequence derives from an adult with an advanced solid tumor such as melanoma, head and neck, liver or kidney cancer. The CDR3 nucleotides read TGCGCCAGCAGTGAGTCGACTAGAAAACGGGACAGGGTCCATCAGCCCCAGCATTTT. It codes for CASSESTRKRDRVHQPQHF.